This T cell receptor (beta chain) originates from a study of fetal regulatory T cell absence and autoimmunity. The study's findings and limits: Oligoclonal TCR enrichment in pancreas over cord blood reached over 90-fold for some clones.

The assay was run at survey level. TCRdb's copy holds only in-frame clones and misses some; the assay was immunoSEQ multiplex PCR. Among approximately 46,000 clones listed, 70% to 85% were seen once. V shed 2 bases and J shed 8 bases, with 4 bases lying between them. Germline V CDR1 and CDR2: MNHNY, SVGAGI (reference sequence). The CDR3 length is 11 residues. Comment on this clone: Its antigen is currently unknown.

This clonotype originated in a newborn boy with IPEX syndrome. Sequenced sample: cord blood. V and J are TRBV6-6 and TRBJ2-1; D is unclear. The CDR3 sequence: CASSYGDEQFF. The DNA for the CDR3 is TGTGCCAGCAGTTACGGGGATGAGCAGTTCTTC.